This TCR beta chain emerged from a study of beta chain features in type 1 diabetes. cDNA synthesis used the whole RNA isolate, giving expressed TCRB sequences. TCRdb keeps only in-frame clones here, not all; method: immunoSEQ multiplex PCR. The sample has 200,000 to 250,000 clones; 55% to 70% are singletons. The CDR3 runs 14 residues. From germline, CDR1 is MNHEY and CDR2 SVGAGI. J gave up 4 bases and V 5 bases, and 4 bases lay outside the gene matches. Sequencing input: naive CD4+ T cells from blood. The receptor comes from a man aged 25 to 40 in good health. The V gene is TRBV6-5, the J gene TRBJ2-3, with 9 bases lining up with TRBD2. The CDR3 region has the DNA TGTGCCAGCAGTCGTGGGACTAGCTCAGATACGCAGTATTTT. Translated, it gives CASSRGTSSDTQYF.